The rows below give T cell receptor beta chains drawn from one sample of a study of cytomegalovirus exposure and HLA in healthy donors. Clones were sequenced by immunoSEQ multiplex PCR, and TCRdb holds only the in-frame ones, with some missing. The sample holds approximately 100,000 clones, around 76% seen once. The sample taken for sequencing was PBMCs. Receptor source: a woman under 30 in good health and CMV-seropositive. Both conserved end residues are part of each CDR3. Each record gives: D gene, V gene, clone size, J gene, CDR3 DNA, CDR3 protein. The D gene is left open where the match is weak. Part of the rows lack a size; the others show once, few, many or a class for expanded clones.

NA	TRBV2	NA	TRBJ1-2	TGTGCCAGACAGGGTGCTTATGGCTACACCTTC	CARQGAYGYTF
TRBD2	TRBV30	NA	TRBJ2-3	TGTGCCTGGAATAGCGGGAGCGGTGATACGCAGTATTTT	CAWNSGSGDTQYF
TRBD1	TRBV9	NA	TRBJ1-1	TGTGCCAGCAGCGGGACAGGGGAGAACACTGAAGCTTTCTTT	CASSGTGENTEAFF
NA	TRBV5-4	once	TRBJ2-3	TGTGCCAGCAGCCGGGAAAGAGATACGCAGTATTTT	CASSRERDTQYF
NA	TRBV29-1	NA	TRBJ2-7	TGCAGCGTTGAAGGATCATCGGACGAGCAGTACTTC	CSVEGSSDEQYF
TRBD2	TRBV6-6	NA	TRBJ2-5	TGTGCCATCGGGACTAGGCGGGAGACCCAGTACTTC	CAIGTRRETQYF
NA	TRBV4-3	NA	TRBJ2-7	TGCGCCAGCAGCCGCGGACAGACCTACGAGCAGTACTTC	CASSRGQTYEQYF
NA	TRBV5-1	NA	TRBJ2-1	TGCGCCAGCAGCCTAAGCAGGGATTTCTACAATGAGCAGTTCTTC	CASSLSRDFYNEQFF
NA	TRBV19	once	TRBJ1-1	TGTGCCAGTAGTACCCTCCGGCAGGGGACTGAAGCTTTCTTT	CASSTLRQGTEAFF
TRBD2	TRBV6-6	NA	TRBJ2-2	TGTGCCAGCAGTTACGTCGGCGGGGGGCACGGGGAGCTGTTTTTT	CASSYVGGGHGELFF
NA	TRBV13	NA	TRBJ2-3	TGTGCCAGCAGAGTAGCGTCCTCAGATACGCAGTATTTT	CASRVASSDTQYF
NA	TRBV13	few	TRBJ2-6	TGTGCCGGGAGGAACTCTGGGGCCAACGTCCTGACTTTC	CAGRNSGANVLTF
TRBD2	TRBV29-1	NA	TRBJ2-7	TGCAGCGTTGACTCGGGACTAGCTGGGGAGCAGTACTTC	CSVDSGLAGEQYF
NA	TRBV7-6	NA	TRBJ2-7	TGTGCCAGCTCAATAGGGAGCTCCTACGAGCAGTACTTC	CASSIGSSYEQYF
NA	TRBV4-1	NA	TRBJ1-2	TGCGCCAGCAGTCCCGACAGGTATGGCTACACCTTC	CASSPDRYGYTF
NA	TRBV7-9	NA	TRBJ1-5	TGTGCCAGCAGCTTTTCCGGGGTTAGCAATCAGCCCCAGCATTTT	CASSFSGVSNQPQHF
NA	TRBV5-1	NA	TRBJ1-1	TGCGCCAGCAGCTTGGAGGGGGATGAAGCTTTCTTT	CASSLEGDEAFF
TRBD2	TRBV7-6	NA	TRBJ2-5	TGTGCCAGCAGCCCGAGGACTAGCGGGCTTTTCCGAGAGACCCAGTACTTC	CASSPRTSGLFRETQYF
NA	TRBV5-1	NA	TRBJ1-5	TGCGCCAGCAGCCCGACACCCAATAGCAATCAGCCCCAGCATTTT	CASSPTPNSNQPQHF
TRBD2	TRBV4-3	NA	TRBJ2-3	TGCGCCAGCAGCCAAGATCAACTAGCGGGAGGGATTGCCCGCACAGATACGCAGTATTTT	CASSQDQLAGGIARTDTQYF
NA	TRBV10-3	NA	TRBJ2-3	TGTGCCATCAGTGAGTCTTGGGACTTACACACAGATACGCAGTATTTT	CAISESWDLHTDTQYF
TRBD1	TRBV29-1	NA	TRBJ1-3	TGCAGCGCTGACACAGGGGCTGGAAACACCATATATTTT	CSADTGAGNTIYF
NA	TRBV7-2	NA	TRBJ2-2	TGTGCCAGCAGCTTATGGGGTACAGGTTACCCCGGGGAGCTGTTTTTT	CASSLWGTGYPGELFF
NA	TRBV4-1	few	TRBJ1-1	TGCGCCAGCAACCGGGGGACTGAAGCTTTCTTT	CASNRGTEAFF
NA	TRBV6-5	few	TRBJ2-7	TGTGCCAGCAGTTATGGGTTAGGGAGGGAGCAGTACTTC	CASSYGLGREQYF
NA	TRBV27	NA	TRBJ2-7	TGTGCCAGCAGTGGCGGGCGTGGCCGAGTAGAGCAGTACTTC	CASSGGRGRVEQYF
TRBD1	TRBV9	NA	TRBJ1-2	TGTGCCAGCAGCGTAGAACAGGGGGCTAACTATGGCTACACCTTC	CASSVEQGANYGYTF
NA	TRBV6-4	NA	TRBJ2-1	TGTGCCAGCAGTGATTCTGGGCGAAATGAGCAGTTCTTC	CASSDSGRNEQFF
TRBD1	TRBV11-2	NA	TRBJ1-5	TGTGCCAGCAACCAGGGGGCCTATCAGCCCCAGCATTTT	CASNQGAYQPQHF
TRBD1	TRBV29-1	once	TRBJ1-4	TGCAGCGTACGTGGACAGGGTAGGGTTCCTAATGAAAAACTGTTTTTT	CSVRGQGRVPNEKLFF
TRBD2	TRBV9	few	TRBJ2-2	TGTGCCAGCAGCGTCCGGAGACTAGCGGGGGGCAAGAACACCGGGGAGCTGTTTTTT	CASSVRRLAGGKNTGELFF
NA	TRBV11-2	NA	TRBJ2-3	TGTGCCAGCAGCTTAGCGGGAGAAGATACGCAGTATTTT	CASSLAGEDTQYF
TRBD1	TRBV6-5	NA	TRBJ1-2	TGTGCCAGCAGCGGGACAGTCGGCGGCTACACCTTC	CASSGTVGGYTF
NA	TRBV5-1	few	TRBJ2-2	TGCGCCAGCAGCTTAAGGGGGAACACCGGGGAGCTGTTTTTT	CASSLRGNTGELFF
NA	TRBV6-1	NA	TRBJ1-1	TGTGCCAGCAGTGAAGTTGTCAAGCCTGAAGCTTTCTTT	CASSEVVKPEAFF
NA	TRBV4-2	NA	TRBJ2-7	TGTGCCAGCACCCCCGGGGAGGCATACTACGAGCAGTACTTC	CASTPGEAYYEQYF
TRBD1	TRBV5-1	NA	TRBJ1-2	TGCGCCAGTGAGACAGGGGGCGGCTATGGCTACACCTTC	CASETGGGYGYTF
TRBD2	TRBV6-1	NA	TRBJ2-7	TGTGCCAGCAGTGCGGGGGGGCCCTACGAGCAGTACTTC	CASSAGGPYEQYF
NA	TRBV28	once	TRBJ2-7	TGTGCCAGCGAACGGCCTTGGGGAGACTACGAGCAGTACTTC	CASERPWGDYEQYF
TRBD2	TRBV5-1	NA	TRBJ2-1	TGCGCCAGCAGCTTGGCCGGGGAGGGTGGGTTCTTC	CASSLAGEGGFF
TRBD2	TRBV10-3	few	TRBJ2-4	TGTGCCATCAGTCAAAAGCGGGAGGGGTCCAAAAACATTCAGTACTTC	CAISQKREGSKNIQYF
NA	TRBV7-6	NA	TRBJ2-5	TGTGCCAGCCTGGGGAGGGGGGAGACCCAGTACTTC	CASLGRGETQYF
NA	TRBV18	NA	TRBJ1-4	TGTGCCAGCTCACCACTTTGGAGGATGAATAATGAAAAACTGTTTTTT	CASSPLWRMNNEKLFF
NA	TRBV5-5	NA	TRBJ2-7	TGTGCCAGCAGCTTGGATCCAGGAGGCTACAGCGAGCAGTACTTC	CASSLDPGGYSEQYF
TRBD1	TRBV6-5	NA	TRBJ2-7	TGTGCCAGCAGAAACAGGGGGCGCAACGAGCAGTACTTC	CASRNRGRNEQYF
TRBD1	TRBV7-8	NA	TRBJ2-5	TGTGCCAGCAGCCCGCGGACAGGGAGGTTGGAGGAGACCCAGTACTTC	CASSPRTGRLEETQYF
NA	TRBV5-1	NA	TRBJ1-2	TGCGCCAGCAGCCGAACAGGGAGGGAGGGCTACACCTTC	CASSRTGREGYTF
TRBD2	TRBV13	NA	TRBJ2-1	TGTGCCAGCAGCTCGGCTTTAGCGGGTCTATACAATGAGCAGTTCTTC	CASSSALAGLYNEQFF
TRBD1	TRBV27	once	TRBJ1-5	TGTGCCAGCAGTTTCTCGGACAGGGGGCGTTATATTCAGCCCCAGCATTTT	CASSFSDRGRYIQPQHF
TRBD1	TRBV4-1	few	TRBJ1-5	TGCGCCAGCAGCCCCTGGACAGGTGGCAATCAGCCCCAGCATTTT	CASSPWTGGNQPQHF
NA	TRBV9	NA	TRBJ2-3	TGTGCCAGCAGCGTCATTGGACAAGTCACAGATACGCAGTATTTT	CASSVIGQVTDTQYF